This T cell receptor beta chain was documented in a study of CD8 T cells in ankylosing spondylitis. The CDR3 runs 15 residues. Germline CDR1 SGHKS, CDR2 YYEKEE (reference sequence). Trimming cost V 0 bases and J 2 bases, with 12 bases left between them. TCRdb redid the calling of the 5' RACE reads with MiXCR, one entry per CDR3 protein. The profile shows approximately 220,000 distinct CDR3 sequences, around 25% of them singletons. The chain is built from TRBV5-5 and TRBJ2-7; D is possibly TRBD2 (5 bases). The sample was blood, either unsorted or a sorted T cell fraction (not recorded which). This receptor was obtained from a male donor with ankylosing spondylitis or in good health (not recorded which). The CDR3 nucleotides read TGTGCCAGCAGCTTGGTCGCTAGCTCAACCTACGAGCAGTACTTC. Its translation is CASSLVASSTYEQYF.